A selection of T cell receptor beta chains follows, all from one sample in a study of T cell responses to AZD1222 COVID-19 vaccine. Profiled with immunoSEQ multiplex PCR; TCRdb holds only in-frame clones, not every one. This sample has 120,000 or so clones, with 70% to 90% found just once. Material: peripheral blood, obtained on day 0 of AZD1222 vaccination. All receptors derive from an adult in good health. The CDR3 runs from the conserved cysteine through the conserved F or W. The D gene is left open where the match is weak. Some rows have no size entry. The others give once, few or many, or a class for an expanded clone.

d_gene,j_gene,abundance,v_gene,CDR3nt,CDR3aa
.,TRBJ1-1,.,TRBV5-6,TGTGCCAGCAGCTTGGGGACAGTGAACACTGAAGCTTTCTTT,CASSLGTVNTEAFF
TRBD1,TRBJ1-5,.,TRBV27,TGTGCCAGCAGTCCACGGACAGGGGCGGTCGATCAGCCCCAGCATTTT,CASSPRTGAVDQPQHF
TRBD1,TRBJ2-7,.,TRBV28,TGTGCCAGCAGTAGCCCGGGACAGTCCTACGAGCAGTACTTC,CASSSPGQSYEQYF
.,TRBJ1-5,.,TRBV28,TGTGCCAAGCCAATAGGTCAGCCCCAGCATTTT,CAKPIGQPQHF
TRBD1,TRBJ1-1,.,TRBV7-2,TGTGCCAGCAGCCACCCGGACAGGGGGAGATCTGAAGCTTTCTTT,CASSHPDRGRSEAFF
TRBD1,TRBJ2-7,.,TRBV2,TGTGCCAGCAGCCGGGGACAGGGATTTGCCTACGAGCAGTACTTC,CASSRGQGFAYEQYF
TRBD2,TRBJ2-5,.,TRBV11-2,TGTGCCAGCAGCTTAGGGACTAGCAGATCCGAGACCCAGTACTTC,CASSLGTSRSETQYF
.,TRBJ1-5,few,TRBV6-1,TGTGCCAGCAGTGAAAGGAGGGGTGGCAGCAATCAGCCCCAGCATTTT,CASSERRGGSNQPQHF
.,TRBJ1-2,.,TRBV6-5,TGTGCCAGCAGTTTCTCAAGGGATGGCTACACCTTC,CASSFSRDGYTF
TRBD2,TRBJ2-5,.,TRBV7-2,TGTGCCAGCAGCTTAGGAGCTAGCGGGATAGGAGAGACCCAGTACTTC,CASSLGASGIGETQYF
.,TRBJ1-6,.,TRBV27,TGTGCCAGCAGAATTACGGGCTCCTTGGATTCACCCCTCCACTTT,CASRITGSLDSPLHF
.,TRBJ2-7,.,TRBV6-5,TGTGCCAGCAGTTACTCAGGAGCCGGGGTTCGCGAGCAGTACTTC,CASSYSGAGVREQYF
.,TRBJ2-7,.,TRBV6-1,TGTGCCAGCAGTTATACAGGGTCCTACGAGCAGTACTTC,CASSYTGSYEQYF
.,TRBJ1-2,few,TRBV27,TGTGCCAGCAGGCGCGACCCGGGATCCTGGGACTATGGCTACACCTTC,CASRRDPGSWDYGYTF
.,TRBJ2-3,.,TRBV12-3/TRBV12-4,TGTGCCAGCAGTATCCGGAGAGATACGCAGTATTTT,CASSIRRDTQYF
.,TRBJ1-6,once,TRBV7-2,TGTGCCAGCAGCTTCCTAGGACAGCCTAATTCACCCCTCCACTTT,CASSFLGQPNSPLHF
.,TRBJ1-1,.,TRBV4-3,TGCGCCAGCAATAATAGGGATTCCATGAACACTGAAGCTTTCTTT,CASNNRDSMNTEAFF
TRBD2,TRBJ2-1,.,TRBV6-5,TGTGCCAGCAGTCCCTTGACTAGCGGGAGAGGGCAGTTCTTC,CASSPLTSGRGQFF
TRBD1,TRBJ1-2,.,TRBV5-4,TGTGCCAGCAGCCCCGGACAGGGGCTTATAAACTATGGCTACACCTTC,CASSPGQGLINYGYTF
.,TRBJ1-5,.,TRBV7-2,TGTGCCAGCAGCTTATTAGGACACTCACCCAATCAGCCCCAGCATTTT,CASSLLGHSPNQPQHF
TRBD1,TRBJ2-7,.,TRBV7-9,TGTGCCAGCAGCGGTCCGGACAGGGAATTATTCGCCTACGAGCAGTACTTC,CASSGPDRELFAYEQYF
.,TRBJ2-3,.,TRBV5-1,TGCGCCAGCAGTACTACCGGGACGGCAACCCATTCGCAGTATTTT,CASSTTGTATHSQYF
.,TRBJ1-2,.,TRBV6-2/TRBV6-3,TGTGCCAGCAGCCCCCCCGGTGCCTATGGCTACACCTTC,CASSPPGAYGYTF
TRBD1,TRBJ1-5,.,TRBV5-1,TGCGCCAGCAGCTTGACAGGGGAGGTTGGCAATCAGCCCCAGCATTTT,CASSLTGEVGNQPQHF
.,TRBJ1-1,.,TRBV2,TGTGCCAGCAGCTATACCGGATCCGCCGGCACTGAAGCTTTCTTT,CASSYTGSAGTEAFF
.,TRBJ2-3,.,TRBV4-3,TGCGCCAGCAGCCAAGATCCCGGACTATTTAGCACAGATACGCAGTATTTT,CASSQDPGLFSTDTQYF
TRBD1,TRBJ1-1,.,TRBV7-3,TGTGCCAGCAGCAGGGACAGGGGGAATCCTGAAGCTTTCTTT,CASSRDRGNPEAFF
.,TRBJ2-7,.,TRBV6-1,TGTGCCAGCAGTGAAGCGGCAAACTACGAGCAGTACTTC,CASSEAANYEQYF
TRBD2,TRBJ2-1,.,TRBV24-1,TGTGCCACCAGTGATGTGGGACTAGCGGGAGGGGGTGAGCAGTTCTTC,CATSDVGLAGGGEQFF
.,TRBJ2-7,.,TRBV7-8,TGTGCCAGCAGCTCATACAGAGACTACGAGCAGTACTTC,CASSSYRDYEQYF
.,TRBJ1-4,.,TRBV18,TGTGCCAGCTCACCACGCTTCGGGAGCACCGTTGAACTGTTTTTT,CASSPRFGSTVELFF
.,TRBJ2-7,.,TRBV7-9,TGTGCCAGCAGCTTAGGGGGTACGGAGCAGTACTTC,CASSLGGTEQYF
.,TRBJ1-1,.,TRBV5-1,TGCGCCAGCAGCTTGGGGGGACGGGGGAACACTGAAGCTTTCTTT,CASSLGGRGNTEAFF
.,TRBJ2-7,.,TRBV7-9,TGTGCCAGCAGCTTCACAGGGCAGTTCGGAGTCGAGCAGTACTTC,CASSFTGQFGVEQYF
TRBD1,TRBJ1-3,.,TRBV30,TGTGCCTGCCCAGGACAGGGAGGGTCTGGAAACACCATATATTTT,CACPGQGGSGNTIYF
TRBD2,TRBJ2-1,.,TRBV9,TGTGCCAGCAGCGTAGAAGTTCTAGCGGGGACCAATGAGCAGTTCTTC,CASSVEVLAGTNEQFF
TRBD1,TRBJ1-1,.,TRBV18,TGTGCCAGCTCGCAAAACAGGGGGCGGTCGCACACTGAAGCTTTCTTT,CASSQNRGRSHTEAFF
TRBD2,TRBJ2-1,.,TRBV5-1,TGCGCCAGCAGCTTGGCCAGCGGGGGAGGGAGGGAGCAGTTCTTC,CASSLASGGGREQFF
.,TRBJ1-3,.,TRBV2,TGTGCCAGCAGTTCCACAGGAGCCTCTGGAAACACCATATATTTT,CASSSTGASGNTIYF
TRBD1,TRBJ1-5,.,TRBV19,TGTGCCAGCAACGGACAGGGGTACCAGCCCCAGCATTTT,CASNGQGYQPQHF
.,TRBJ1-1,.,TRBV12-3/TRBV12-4,TGTGCCAGCAGTCCGAACACTGAAGCTTTCTTT,CASSPNTEAFF
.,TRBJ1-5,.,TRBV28,TGTGCCAGCAGTTTGGCCCCGGGGCCCCAGCATTTT,CASSLAPGPQHF
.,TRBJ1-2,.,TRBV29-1,TGCAGCGCGCGGGACGCCGGGGGCTATGGCTACACCTTC,CSARDAGGYGYTF
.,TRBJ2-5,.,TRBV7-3,TGTGCCAGCAGCTTACTGGGCGGAGAGACCCAGTACTTC,CASSLLGGETQYF
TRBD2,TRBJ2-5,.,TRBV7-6,TGTGCCAGCAGCATGACTAGCGGGCCTCAAGAGACCCAGTACTTC,CASSMTSGPQETQYF
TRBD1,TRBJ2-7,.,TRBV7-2,TGTGCCAGCAGCAAGCGGCTGGGACAGGGGGCGACCGAGCAGTACTTC,CASSKRLGQGATEQYF
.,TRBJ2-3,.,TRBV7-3,TGTGCCAGCAGCTCACAAGGGAGCACAGATACGCAGTATTTT,CASSSQGSTDTQYF
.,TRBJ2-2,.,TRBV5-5,TGTGCCAGCAGCTTGGCCGGGGTTATCGGGCTGTTTTTT,CASSLAGVIGLFF
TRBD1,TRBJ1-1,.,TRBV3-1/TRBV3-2,TGTGCCAGCAGCCAAGGAGATGGGACAGGGGACACTGAAGCTTTCTTT,CASSQGDGTGDTEAFF
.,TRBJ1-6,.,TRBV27,TGTGCCAGCGGCCCCTCGGGGGCGCATTCACCCCTCCACTTT,CASGPSGAHSPLHF
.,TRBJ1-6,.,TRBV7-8,TGTGCCAGCAGCCGAGATCCAGCAGACTCTTCTTATAATTCACCCCTCCACTTT,CASSRDPADSSYNSPLHF
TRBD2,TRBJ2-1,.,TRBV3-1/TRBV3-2,TGTGCCAGCAGCCAAGGGGCTAGCGGGGGGCCCTCCTACAATGAGCAGTTCTTC,CASSQGASGGPSYNEQFF
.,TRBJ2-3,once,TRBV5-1,TGCGCCAGCAGCCTAGGACATATCACAGATACGCAGTATTTT,CASSLGHITDTQYF
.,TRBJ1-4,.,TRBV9,TGTGCCAGCAGCCCGAGCGGAGGCGTGAATGAAAAACTGTTTTTT,CASSPSGGVNEKLFF